This T cell receptor beta chain was recorded in a study of spatial heterogeneity in lung cancer (dated by TCRdb to the late 2010s). Context from the whole study: Donors were around 71 patients with early-stage, untreated non-small cell lung cancer from the lung TRACERx cohort. In the raw uncorrected reads, each unique combination of TCR and UMI appeared more than ten times on average. Follow-up PBMC samples were sequenced whenever the samples were available, and the median time to follow-up was approximately 24 months after resection. At surgery, both alpha and beta chains were TCR-sequenced in 200 to 250 tumor regions, 63 to 65 matched nontumor lung samples and around 50 PBMC samples. The study linked features of the TCR repertoire to counts of nonsynonymous mutations, which were determined by whole-exome sequencing of tumor tissue. In non-small cell lung cancer, the study made a quantitative comparison of TCR alpha and beta repertoires among multiple tumor regions, matched nontumor lung and blood. More beta-chain than alpha-chain transcripts were consistently detected, likely reflecting higher beta-chain transcript abundance.

According to the germline V gene (reference sequence), CDR1 reads DFQATT and CDR2 reads SNEGSKA. V drops 2 bases and J drops 8 bases, leaving 18 bases in between. Measured from the cysteine to the phenylalanine, the CDR3 is 14 residues long. Only the CDR3 region is kept as DNA, spanning 42 bases read in frame from base 1. A single count supports this clonotype. The antigen it recognizes is unknown. Per-base quality was not reported, and no clone a single base away is much larger than it. One read gives only weak evidence. Preparation of the library involved 5' RACE. For sequencing, a NextSeq 500 was employed. The TCR library protocol attached a unique molecular identifier to each TCR cDNA molecule to allow correction of PCR and sequencing errors. As for the original processing: TCR identification, UMI-based error correction and CDR3 extraction were all carried out with Decombinator tools. TCRs above a frequency of 2 per 1,000, corresponding to the top 1% of the tumor frequency distribution, were defined as expanded. Renyi diversity was computed with the R vegan package after each repertoire had been subsampled 100 times to 5,000 TCRs. CDR3 similarity networks were constructed using string-kernel similarity of amino acid triplets, with links drawn between CDR3s whose pairwise similarity was above 0.82. The public reads were reprocessed in TCRdb via fastp at Q25 and MiXCR, keeping in-frame beta chains. Each record represents a unique CDR3 protein, reported with the most common genes and DNA among its rows. The V and J calls shown here were made by TCRdb, not taken from the authors' results. The sample data list over 85,000 distinct CDR3 sequences, and just under 20% of these were observed just once. The ten largest clones represent 20% to 25% of the sample.

What the research found in general, with its limitations: Confirming at a functional level the hypothesis that regional TCRs recognize regional mutations was considered to require additional single-cell paired TCR alpha and beta sequencing. Ubiquitous expanded tumor TCRs showed up in blood more often at tumor resection than at routine follow-up. Comparisons of baseline and follow-up blood repertoires included only around 15 patients.

The sample's time point label, decoded: blood at routine non-recurrence follow-up after resection. For TCR sequencing, whole RNA was extracted from tumor and nontumor lung tissue, or from cryopreserved PBMC samples, and no cell sorting was done. Only patients with enough RNA available from two or more tumor regions were chosen for TCR sequencing. This TCR was recovered from a male donor with early-stage non-small cell lung cancer. The sequencing used PBMCs, collected at follow-up. The chain joins TRBV20-1 to TRBJ1-2, with no confident D gene call. The CDR3 sequence is CSARPSGAVYGYTF. The sequenced DNA is TGCAGTGCTAGACCCTCGGGAGCGGTATACGGCTACACCTTC.